This T cell receptor (beta chain) was recorded in a study of T cell responses to AZD1222 COVID-19 vaccine. It was second doses at about 4 or about 12 weeks that were pooled. TCRdb keeps only in-frame clones here, not all; method: immunoSEQ multiplex PCR. The data hold roughly 110,000 clones, with less than 95% observed a single time. The starting material was peripheral blood, obtained 28 days after the second AZD1222 dose. The clonotype comes from an adult who received the AZD1222 COVID-19 vaccine.

The CDR3 sequence: CAISERPGEVDGYTF. The CDR3 DNA follows: TGTGCCATCAGTGAGCGTCCAGGGGAGGTTGATGGCTACACCTTC. The rearrangement links TRBV10-3 to TRBJ1-2; D possibly corresponds to TRBD1 (6 bases). The V end lost 2 bases, the J end lost 6 bases, and 16 bases lay between the germline ends. Per germline, CDR1 ENHRY and CDR2 SYGVKD. The CDR3 is 15 amino acids.